The present T cell receptor beta chain was sequenced within a study of beta chain features in type 1 diabetes (dated by TCRdb to 2016 to 2019). With respect to the entire study: Patients and healthy donors did not differ in mean age, gender distribution, total cell number or subset yield. A total of approximately 99,000,000 sorted cells were examined across all samples, and RNA yield correlated strongly with the number of cells per subset. In the study, TCRB repertoires of sorted circulating CD4+ T cell subsets from recently diagnosed type 1 diabetes patients were compared with those of matched healthy donors. Regulatory and stem cell-like memory subsets were isolated from only 8 patients and about eight healthy donors, whereas naive and central memory subsets came from all 30 or so donors. What the research found in general, with its limitations: The naive, central memory and regulatory TCRB repertoires appeared to resemble one another more closely among patients than among healthy donors. Because small numbers of individuals were included in the HLA sub-analyses, any influence of HLA type on TCRB rearrangement was left unresolved. Because cDNA rather than genomic DNA was sequenced, highly expressing activated cells could have been over-represented, although no difference in activation and CD3 levels was found between groups. In all four CD4+ subsets, TCRB CDR3 length was moderately but significantly shorter in type 1 diabetes patients. Shorter templates might have been favored by PCR, but patient and control samples were amplified and corrected together, so both groups would have been affected equally by any skew. Fewer insertions and more nucleotide deletions at VDJ recombination sites were observed in patients with type 1 diabetes, implying thymic rearrangement abnormalities.

All of the isolated RNA was reverse transcribed with the High Capacity cDNA Reverse Transcription Kit, so expressed TCRB transcripts were sequenced. Naive, central memory and regulatory T cell samples underwent deep immunoSEQ sequencing, averaging about 3.57 million total reads per sample. Sorted cells were lysed in RLT buffer and RNA was extracted with DNase-treated RNeasy Micro or Mini kits, depending on cell number. Each cell subset was processed on its own to prevent cross-contamination, while patient and healthy donor samples were processed together. The immunoSEQ multiplex PCR was used to amplify TCRB sequences from cDNA, yielding 87-bp fragments that span the CDR3 region. Amplicons were sequenced on the Illumina HiSeq platform. The study's own analysis went as follows. PCR bias was corrected computationally using synthetic template baselines, and reads within Hamming distance 2 were collapsed, with unmergeable singletons discarded. Reads were aligned to IMGT to assign V, D and J genes, CDR3 length, and insertions or deletions at six rearrangement sites. Within each subset, clonotype counts were normalized to the number of sorted cells before true diversity and Gini coefficients were calculated with the tcR R package. The overlap coefficient, calculated on TCRB nucleotide sequences, was used to measure repertoire sharing. TCRdb holds this immuneACCESS table with in-frame rearrangements only. Some clones are missing; in checked studies, unresolved V genes explain under half, and the rest has no known cause. The DNA gave D and trimming, while V, J and clone size come from that table. The sample yields about 160,000 clones; approximately 9.1% were counted once. The ten biggest clones cover about 0.7% of the sample.

Each donor gave one peripheral blood draw, approximately 110 mL on average, collected into heparinised tubes. A BD FACSAria II was used to sort naive, central memory, regulatory and stem cell-like memory CD4+ T cells with a panel that included CD45RO, CCR7, CD25, CD127, CD95 and CD27. All sorted populations exceeded 95% purity. PBMCs were separated immediately by Lymphoprep density gradient centrifugation and were stained directly, without being cultured. To minimize batch effects, samples were stained and sorted in pairs, one healthy donor with one patient per experiment. Relative to germline, V is 3 bases shorter and J is 4 bases shorter, with 16 bases between their ends. CDR3 length: 16 amino acids, cysteine to phenylalanine. Just the 48-base CDR3 DNA is kept, in frame starting at base 1. For CDR1 and CDR2, the germline V gene lists KGHSH and LQKENI. With respect to this clone: What antigen it recognizes has not been identified. Qualities for individual bases were not recorded, and no much larger clone is one base off.

The sequenced material came from central memory CD4+ T cells from blood. This sequence originates from a woman aged 25-40 years with type 1 diabetes. Rearrangement joined TRBV18 to TRBJ2-1, with a tentative D gene TRBD2 over 6 matching bases. The CDR3 corresponds to CASSPLGTGPYNEQFF. The DNA is TGTGCCAGCTCACCGCTTGGGACTGGGCCTTACAATGAGCAGTTCTTC.